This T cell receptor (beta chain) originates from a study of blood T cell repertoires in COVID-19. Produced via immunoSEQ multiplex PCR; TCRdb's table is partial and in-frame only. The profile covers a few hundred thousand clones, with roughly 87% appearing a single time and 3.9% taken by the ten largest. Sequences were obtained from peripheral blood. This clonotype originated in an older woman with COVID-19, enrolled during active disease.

The CDR3: CATSRRPGYQPQHF. The CDR3 DNA reads as TGTGCCACCAGCAGGAGGCCGGGTTATCAGCCCCAGCATTTT. The V and J genes are TRBV15 and TRBJ1-5; D call uncertain. The CDR3 totals 14 residues. V lost 3 bases and J lost 5, with 11 bases in between. CDR1 and CDR2 (germline): LNHNV, YYDKDF (reference sequence). The whole variable domain, filled in from reference TRBV15 and TRBJ1-5, reads DAMVIQNPRYQVTQFGKPVTLSCSQTLNHNVMYWYQQKSSQAPKLLFHYYDKDFNNEADTPDNFQSRRPNTSFCFLDIRSPGLGDTAMYLCATSRRPGYQPQHFGDGTRLSIL.